A selection of T cell receptor beta chains follows, all from one sample in a study of blood T cell repertoires in COVID-19. Profiling relied on immunoSEQ multiplex PCR, and the TCRdb table lists in-frame clones only, not all of them. The top ten clones hold 15% to 17% of a sample with tens of thousands of clones, approximately 78% of them seen once. The specimen was peripheral blood. Receptor source: a man aged 80 or over with acute or convalescent COVID-19. CDR3s include the opening cysteine and the closing phenylalanine or tryptophan. Fields, in order: CDR3 protein, CDR3 DNA, J gene, D gene, CDR3 length, V gene, clone size. A D gene is named only where the DNA matches it firmly. Rows may omit the clone size; those that give it use once, few, many or a size class.

CASSLRASGVDTGELFF TGCGCCAGCAGCTTGCGAGCTAGCGGGGTAGACACCGGGGAGCTGTTTTTT TRBJ2-2 TRBD2 17 TRBV5-1 .
CASSQDFGDNYGYTF TGCGCCAGCAGCCAAGACTTCGGAGACAACTATGGCTACACCTTC TRBJ1-2 . 15 TRBV4-3 .
CASSPPSSGQSYNEQFF TGTGCCAGCTCACCACCCTCTAGCGGACAATCCTACAATGAGCAGTTCTTC TRBJ2-1 TRBD2 17 TRBV18 .
CASSFVAGDGNTQYF TGTGCCAGCAGTTTCGTGGCGGGAGACGGGAATACGCAGTATTTT TRBJ2-3 TRBD2 15 TRBV28 .
CASEADGYEQYF TGTGCCAGCGAGGCTGATGGATACGAGCAGTACTTC TRBJ2-7 . 12 TRBV7-9 .
CASSLGQGADEQYF TGTGCCAGCAGCCTTGGACAGGGGGCGGACGAGCAGTACTTC TRBJ2-7 TRBD1 14 TRBV3-1/TRBV3-2 .
CASSYSKGLFYSYEQYF TGTGCCAGCAGTTACTCGAAGGGACTATTCTACTCCTACGAGCAGTACTTC TRBJ2-7 TRBD2 17 TRBV6-2/TRBV6-3 .
CASQGGASYNEQFF TGTGCCAGCCAAGGGGGGGCTTCCTACAATGAGCAGTTCTTC TRBJ2-1 . 14 TRBV10-3 .
CASSGRTSGGKFF TGCGCCAGCAGCGGACGGACTAGCGGGGGGAAGTTCTTC TRBJ2-1 TRBD2 13 TRBV5-1 .
CASSVGLASPRDTQYF TGTGCCAGCAGCGTAGGACTAGCGTCCCCCCGGGATACGCAGTATTTT TRBJ2-3 TRBD2 16 TRBV9 .
CATSRERGGGRELFF TGTGCCACCAGCAGAGAACGGGGGGGCGGCCGGGAGCTGTTTTTT TRBJ2-2 TRBD2 15 TRBV15 .
CASSTAGTPGNTGELFF TGTGCCAGCAGCACAGCCGGGACACCGGGCAACACCGGGGAGCTGTTTTTT TRBJ2-2 . 17 TRBV7-3 .
CASSVTGVDNEQFF TGTGCCAGCAGCGTCACGGGGGTCGACAATGAGCAGTTCTTC TRBJ2-1 . 14 TRBV9 few
CASSQRDTLYEQYF TGTGCCAGCAGCCAACGGGACACACTTTACGAGCAGTACTTC TRBJ2-7 . 14 TRBV13 .
CAISEGLGQETQYF TGTGCCATCAGTGAGGGCCTAGGACAAGAGACCCAGTACTTC TRBJ2-5 . 14 TRBV10-3 .
CASSSLAGGMYEQFF TGTGCCAGCAGTTCACTAGCGGGGGGGATGTATGAGCAGTTCTTC TRBJ2-1 TRBD2 15 TRBV6-5 .
CATSGSGSYEQYF TGTGCCACCAGTGGTAGCGGTAGCTACGAGCAGTACTTC TRBJ2-7 . 13 TRBV24-1 .
CAISQETEAFF TGTGCCATCAGTCAGGAAACTGAAGCTTTCTTT TRBJ1-1 . 11 TRBV10-3 .